The clone carrying this TCR beta chain was found once. Antigen unknown. This sample stems from a study of immune evolution from preneoplasia to lung adenocarcinoma. Germline lookup yields CDR1 LNHNV and CDR2 YYDKDF (reference sequence). This CDR3 comprises 14 residues. V lost 5 bases and J 2 bases, leaving 13 bases between the germline ends. Two lung cancer pathologists independently confirmed each histologic diagnosis. Macro-dissection enriched premalignant or tumor cells before nucleic acid extraction. Study-wide results and limits: Later-stage lesions appeared to have more T cells, more diversity, less clonality.

Generated by immunoSEQ multiplex PCR, the TCRdb table keeps only in-frame clones and is missing some. The repertoire holds about 7,500 clones, 75% to 85% seen once, with 2.5% to 3% in the top ten. V gene TRBV15 combines with J gene TRBJ2-7; tentatively, D is TRBD1 (6 bases). The source is a person in their 40s with lung adenocarcinoma. The sample consisted of FFPE invasive lung adenocarcinoma tissue. The CDR3 here is CATSLNTGTYEQYF. The CDR3, as DNA: TGTGCCACCAGCTTAAATACAGGGACCTACGAGCAGTACTTC.